Below are 11 T cell receptor beta chains sequenced from a single sample in a study of blood T cell repertoires in COVID-19. Clones were read by immunoSEQ multiplex PCR, and TCRdb kept only the in-frame ones, dropping some. The repertoire holds around 20,000 clones, with approximately 81% as singletons. Material: peripheral blood. The receptor set was obtained from a human donor with active COVID-19. The donor label of this sample is uncertain.

This sequence joins TRBV7-2 and TRBJ2-2; 8 bases fit TRBD1. CDR1 is SGHTA, CDR2 FQGNSA, per germline. This CDR3 is built from 16 residues. The trim removed 1 base at V and 7 bases at J, leaving 8 bases unmatched. The CDR3 region is CASSLVSGGAGGELFF. The CDR3 DNA reads as TGTGCCAGCAGCTTAGTTTCAGGGGGCGCAGGCGGGGAGCTGTTTTTT.

This chain joins TRBV19 and TRBJ1-4; 8 positions agree with TRBD1. The length of the CDR3 is 15 residues. Trimming removed 10 bases from V and 0 bases from J; junction bases left unmatched: 7. In germline, CDR1 is LNHDA, CDR2 SQIVND (reference sequence). The CDR3: CATSPGQATNEKLFF. The CDR3 DNA reads as TGTGCCACCTCACCGGGACAGGCAACTAATGAAAAACTGTTTTTT.

The V gene is TRBV21-1, the J gene TRBJ2-7; the table's D call of TRBD1 was not tested on the DNA. TRBV21-1 is assigned pseudogene status. This CDR3 has 16 amino acids. CDR3 nucleotide sequence: TGTGCCAGCAGCAAACCTGTAGCCAGGGCGATCTACGAGCAGTACTTC. It yields the protein CASSKPVARAIYEQYF.

V is TRBV28 and J is TRBJ2-7; 9 positions match TRBD2. Germline V gene lookup returns CDR1 MDHEN and CDR2 SYDVKM. This CDR3 is built from 18 residues. Trimming cost V 5 bases and J 5 bases; bases outside gene matches: 19. CDR3 sequence reads: CASSPSKAGGPLVHEQYF. CDR3 nucleotides: TGTGCCAGCAGTCCCTCGAAGGCGGGAGGGCCATTGGTCCACGAGCAGTACTTC.

There are a few counts of this clone. This sequence joins TRBV2 and TRBJ2-7; no definite D call. CDR3 length equals 13 residues. V gave up 3 bases and J gave up 6 bases, with 12 bases separating them. Germline lookup yields CDR1 SNHLY and CDR2 FYNNEI. CDR3 sequence (DNA): TGTGCCAGCAGTGATAGCCAATTGGGCGAGCAGTACTTC. Its protein product is CASSDSQLGEQYF.

The rearrangement links TRBV5-6 to TRBJ1-6; 8 bases line up with TRBD1. Germline CDR1 and CDR2: SGHDT and YYEEEE. Trimming cost V 0 bases and J 9 bases; bases outside gene matches: 5. The CDR3 totals 15 residues. The CDR3 nucleotides read TGTGCCAGCAGCTTGGGACAGGGGTACGGTTCACCCCTCCACTTT. Translated: CASSLGQGYGSPLHF.

The chain combines TRBV9 with TRBJ1-2; D perhaps matches TRBD1 (6 bases). The length of the CDR3 is 15 residues. Trimming shortened V by 3 bases and J by 10 bases, and 22 bases separated the two germline ends. Germline CDR1 SGDLS, CDR2 YYNGEE. CDR3 DNA sequence: TGTGCCAGCAGCGCAAGTTGGGGGCGTAGGGAAGTCTACACCTTC. As protein: CASSASWGRREVYTF.

The V and J genes are TRBV3-1 (or the pseudogene TRBV3-2) and TRBJ2-5; 10 bases agree with TRBD2. The germline CDR1 and CDR2 sequences are LGHDT and YNNKEL (reference sequence). V dropped 0 bases and J dropped 7; count of bases not matched to a gene: 11. The length of the CDR3 is 17 residues. The CDR3 DNA is TGTGCCAGCAGCCAAGATCCCAGAGCGGGGGGGCCGGTGACCCAGTACTTC. Amino acids: CASSQDPRAGGPVTQYF.

The chain uses TRBV18 and TRBJ1-2, with D unclear. Germline CDR1 reads KGHSH; CDR2 reads LQKENI. Trimming took off 1 base at V and 4 bases at J, with 13 bases between the two ends. CDR3 length: 15 amino acids. The CDR3 DNA follows: TGTGCCAGCTCACCACAGGCGGCAGAGCTCTATGGCTACACCTTC. Translated: CASSPQAAELYGYTF.

The chain combines TRBV24-1 with TRBJ2-3; 8 nucleotides agree with TRBD2. From germline, CDR1 is KGHDR and CDR2 SFDVKD. V gave up 3 bases and J gave up 1 base; unmatched junction bases: 2. There are 15 residues in the CDR3. Here the CDR3 reads CATSDAGLGTDTQYF. The CDR3 DNA reads as TGTGCCACCAGTGATGCGGGACTAGGCACAGATACGCAGTATTTT.

The rearrangement links TRBV7-8 to TRBJ2-7, with D unclear. The V and J ends lost 5 bases and 0 bases respectively, with 17 bases between them. The CDR3 totals 16 residues. Germline loops: CDR1 SGHVS, CDR2 FQNEAQ. The CDR3: CASSETNNLGSYEQYF. In DNA, the CDR3 is TGTGCCAGCAGCGAGACAAATAACTTGGGCTCCTACGAGCAGTACTTC.